Following are 28 T cell receptor beta chains from one sample sequenced in a study of regulatory T cells in long-lasting Graves disease. Described time point: persistent/refractory GD, antithyroid drugs over 5 years with positive TRAb. Preparation of the TCR library used RNA extracted from PBMCs. CDR3-region Arm-PCR and iRepertoire HTBI primers produced the TCR beta libraries. From the multiplex PCR reads, TCRdb called clonotypes with MiXCR, one entry per CDR3 protein. The table records a few hundred thousand distinct CDR3 sequences, about 21% of them present only once. The input for sequencing was peripheral blood mononuclear cells (PBMCs), taken when the disease was refractory, from a patient treated with antithyroid drugs. Receptors were obtained from a female donor with Graves disease.

This clonotype was observed at least ten times. This chain joins TRBV12-3 or TRBV12-4 and TRBJ2-2, with 8 positions matching TRBD2. This CDR3 is 18 amino acids long. The V segment lost 3 bases and the J segment 4 bases; nucleotides outside the gene matches: 13. CDR3 region: CASSFRNSGVNPTGELFF. The CDR3 DNA is TGTGCCAGCAGTTTTAGGAATAGCGGGGTGAATCCCACCGGGGAGCTGTTTTTT.

This clonotype has more than one count but fewer than ten. The CDR3 sequence: CASSQRAGETEQYF. In DNA form, the CDR3 reads TGTGCCAGCAGTCAGCGAGCGGGAGAGACCGAGCAGTACTTC. V is TRBV6-1 and J is TRBJ2-7, with TRBD2 matching 8 bases. After removal of 5 bases from V and 6 bases from J, the junction contained 9 bases not matched to a gene. There are 14 residues in the CDR3. The germline V gene encodes CDR1 MNHNS and CDR2 SASEGT.

The genes are TRBV19 and TRBJ2-7, with D perhaps TRBD2 (7 bases). The V gene lost 3 bases and the J gene lost 0 bases, with 12 bases spanning the gap. CDR1 is LNHDA, CDR2 SQIVND, per germline (reference sequence). The CDR3 sequence is 15 residues long. The CDR3 loop reads CASSIGGAGSYEQYF. DNA of the CDR3: TGTGCCAGTAGTATTGGGGGGGCTGGCTCCTACGAGCAGTACTTC.

This clonotype has more than one count but fewer than ten. The chain recombines TRBV7-9 with TRBJ2-2, with unresolved D. The germline V gene has CDR1 SEHNR and CDR2 FQNEAQ (reference sequence). The CDR3 spans 14 residues. V was trimmed by 3 bases and J by 4 bases, leaving 9 bases between them. The CDR3 DNA reads TGTGCCAGCAGCTTCCAGGAAACCACCGGGGAGCTGTTTTTT. Translated, it gives CASSFQETTGELFF.

In regard to this clonotype: Mismatch with germline at one junction end may stem from a read error. The chain carries TRBV5-1 and TRBJ1-1; D unresolved. Per germline, CDR1 SGHRS and CDR2 YFSETQ. This CDR3 is 12 amino acids long. The CDR3: CAGRIREGEAFF. In DNA, the CDR3 is TGCGCCGGCAGAATAAGGGAAGGTGAAGCTTTCTTT.

Only a few counts were recorded for this clonotype. The rearrangement joins TRBV11-2 to TRBJ2-5; TRBD2 matches 12 bases. Germline-derived CDR1 and CDR2 are SGHAT and FQNNGV. The CDR3 is made up of 15 amino acids. The V segment lost 5 bases and the J segment 6 bases; nucleotides outside the gene matches: 7. The CDR3: CASSPGTSGPQTQYF. CDR3 sequence (DNA): TGTGCCAGCAGCCCAGGGACTAGCGGGCCGCAGACCCAGTACTTC.

This clonotype turned up a few times. The genes are TRBV5-6 and TRBJ2-5; TRBD1 aligns across 8 bases. The CDR3 sequence is 13 residues long. The ends lost 6 bases at V and 3 bases at J; junction bases unmatched: 4. CDR1 is SGHDT and CDR2 is YYEEEE in the germline V gene. The CDR3 nucleotides are TGTGCCAGCACTCGACAGGGGAAAGAGACCCAGTACTTC. Residues: CASTRQGKETQYF.

This clonotype has a count of ten or more. The CDR3 DNA sequence: TGCAGTGCCCAAACCAGAGGGGGGCAGGAGACCCAGTACTTC. This translates into CSAQTRGGQETQYF. The V call is TRBV20-1, the J call TRBJ2-5; D possibly uses TRBD1 or TRBD2 (6 bases each). The CDR3 is made up of 14 amino acids. The germline V gene has CDR1 DFQATT and CDR2 SNEGSKA (reference sequence). The germline V and J ends were trimmed by 6 bases and 5 bases, with 19 bases remaining between them.

The chain has TRBV7-2 and TRBJ2-1; 11 bases fit TRBD2. The CDR3 totals 15 residues. The V segment lost 2 bases and the J segment 7 bases; nucleotides outside the gene matches: 4. In germline, CDR1 is SGHTA, CDR2 FQGNSA. DNA of the CDR3: TGTGCCAGCAGCTTAAAGGCTAGCGGGAGGAATGAGCAGTTCTTC. Translated, it gives CASSLKASGRNEQFF. The full variable domain, completed using reference TRBV7-2 and TRBJ2-1, is GAGVSQSPSNKVTEKGKDVELRCDPISGHTALYWYRQSLGQGLEFLIYFQGNSAPDKSGLPSDRFSAERTGGSVSTLTIQRTQQEDSAVYLCASSLKASGRNEQFFGPGTRLTVL.

A remark on this clonotype: An end of the junction differs from the germline gene, which may be a read error. The genes are TRBV6-9 and TRBJ2-7, with a weak D call TRBD2 (5 bases). CDR3 length equals 18 residues. Germline CDR1 MNHGY, CDR2 SVAAGI. CDR3: CVSSYIPARAEKPNEQYF. The CDR3 coding sequence is TGTGTCAGCAGTTACATTCCGGCCCGAGCGGAAAAGCCCAACGAGCAGTACTTC.

This chain connects TRBV10-3 to TRBJ2-5; perhaps TRBD2 as D (5 bases). The CDR3 is 15 amino acids. Germline-derived CDR1 and CDR2 are ENHRY and SYGVKD. Trimming took 10 bases from V and 4 from J, leaving 22 bases between them. CDR3 region: CATTTHTSDRETQYF. The CDR3, as DNA: TGTGCCACTACAACCCATACTAGTGACCGAGAGACCCAGTACTTC.

The chain is built from TRBV29-1 and TRBJ1-1; 7 bases match TRBD1. Germline CDR1 and CDR2: SQVTM and ANQGSEA. V shed 6 bases, J shed 0 bases, and the junction held 10 bases outside the gene matches. The CDR3 has 15 amino acids. The CDR3 protein is CSVTAPDRMNTEAFF. CDR3 in DNA: TGCAGCGTGACTGCTCCGGACAGGATGAACACTGAAGCTTTCTTT.

The rearrangement joins TRBV6-2 or TRBV6-3 to TRBJ2-7, with 8 bases matching TRBD2. Losses at the gene ends were 2 bases for V and 0 bases for J; bases not matched to a gene: 9. Germline-derived CDR1 and CDR2 are MNHEY and SVGEGT. The CDR3 has 17 residues. Written as DNA, the CDR3 is TGTGCCAGCAGTTACATTAGGTTAGCGGGAAGCTCCTACGAGCAGTACTTC. The encoded protein is CASSYIRLAGSSYEQYF.

This clonotype occurred a few times. J is TRBJ2-2 and V is TRBV2; D is undetermined. The CDR3 is 16 amino acids. Trimming stripped 1 base from V and 4 bases from J, with 13 bases between. CDR1 and CDR2 from the germline V gene are SNHLY and FYNNEI. CDR3 amino acids: CASSEGVRAATGELFF. In DNA, the CDR3 is TGTGCCAGCAGTGAAGGGGTTCGGGCCGCCACCGGGGAGCTGTTTTTT.

This clonotype was observed many times. The chain uses TRBV2 and TRBJ1-2; a weak D match, TRBD1 (5 bases). Germline V lookup: CDR1 SNHLY, CDR2 FYNNEI. The CDR3 loop spans 13 amino acids. V shed 8 bases and J shed 5 bases, with 15 bases lying between them. This CDR3 is CASPGTSNYGYTF. The DNA of the CDR3 is TGTGCCAGCCCCGGGACCTCCAATTATGGCTACACCTTC.

The V and J genes are TRBV7-3 and TRBJ2-2; D gene uncertain. Germline V gives CDR1 SGHTA, CDR2 FQGTGA. CDR3 size: 14 residues. V gave up 1 base and J gave up 6 bases, with 9 bases separating them. CDR3 protein: CASSLSQFPGELFF. The DNA for the CDR3 is TGTGCCAGCAGCTTAAGTCAGTTTCCCGGGGAGCTGTTTTTT.

This clonotype was counted many times. The genes are TRBV20-1 and TRBJ1-2, with TRBD1 identical over 7 bases. CDR1 and CDR2 from the germline V gene are DFQATT and SNEGSKA (reference sequence). After removal of 6 bases from V and 2 bases from J, the junction contained 12 bases not matched to a gene. This CDR3 region has 15 residues. CDR3 sequence reads: CSAPPGGGENYGYTF. The CDR3 DNA reads as TGCAGTGCGCCCCCTGGAGGGGGCGAGAACTATGGCTACACCTTC.

This clonotype has a handful of counts. The rearrangement uses TRBV19 and TRBJ1-1; D possibly corresponds to TRBD1 (6 bases). This CDR3 spans 16 amino acids. Germline V gene data show CDR1 as LNHDA and CDR2 as SQIVND (reference sequence). Trimming took 3 bases from V and 5 from J, leaving 19 bases between them. The CDR3: CASSIGNRVGGTEAFF. CDR3 sequence (DNA): TGTGCCAGTAGTATCGGGAACAGGGTCGGCGGTACTGAAGCTTTCTTT.

There are many counts of this clonotype. This chain connects TRBV2 to TRBJ1-1, with D uncertain. The length of the CDR3 is 14 residues. V was pared by 2 bases and J by 0 bases, with 7 bases between. Germline lookup yields CDR1 SNHLY and CDR2 FYNNEI. The CDR3 protein is CASSEIRMNTEAFF. CDR3 sequence (DNA): TGTGCCAGCAGTGAAATACGGATGAACACTGAAGCTTTCTTT.

V and J are TRBV20-1 and TRBJ2-5; D possibly corresponds to TRBD2 (6 bases). Germline V gene sequence: CDR1 DFQATT, CDR2 SNEGSKA (reference sequence). CDR3 length: 18 residues. The CDR3 region is CSGLSSGRGGVKRVTQYF. CDR3 sequence (DNA): TGCAGCGGACTCTCCAGCGGGCGGGGCGGGGTGAAGAGGGTGACCCAGTACTTC.

The chain employs TRBV24-1 and TRBJ1-5; D is possibly TRBD1 (6 bases). V was shortened by 3 bases and J by 0 bases, with 14 bases between the two germline ends. The germline gives CDR1 KGHDR, CDR2 SFDVKD. The CDR3 is made up of 17 amino acids. The CDR3 DNA follows: TGTGCCACCAGTGATACAGGGAATACGGCTAGCAATCAGCCCCAGCATTTT. This encodes CATSDTGNTASNQPQHF.

This clonotype was picked up many times. The V and J genes are TRBV7-8 and TRBJ1-1; 9 bases match TRBD1. Germline-derived CDR1 and CDR2 are SGHVS and FQNEAQ. Trimming at V came to 2 bases and at J to 8 bases, leaving 6 bases not matched to a gene. This CDR3 has 14 residues. Here the CDR3 reads CASSLWTGEAEAFF. The CDR3 DNA follows: TGTGCCAGCAGCTTATGGACAGGGGAAGCGGAAGCTTTCTTT.

This clonotype was counted ten times or more. The rearrangement links TRBV13 to TRBJ1-1, with a weak D call TRBD1 (5 bases). CDR1 is PRHDT, CDR2 FYEKMQ, per germline (reference sequence). V was trimmed by 0 bases and J by 3 bases, leaving 5 bases between them. The CDR3 length is 13 residues. CDR3 DNA: TGTGCCAGCAGCTTAGGGACAGACACTGAAGCTTTCTTT. Amino acid sequence: CASSLGTDTEAFF.

This clonotype has ten or more counts. The rearrangement uses TRBV25-1 and TRBJ1-6; no clear D gene. Germline lookup yields CDR1 MGHDK and CDR2 SYGVNS. The CDR3 length is 14 residues. Trimming left V 3 bases short and J 8 bases short, with 11 bases between. The CDR3 bases are TGTGCCAGCAGTGATCATAGGACGGATTCACCCCTCCACTTT. Its translation: CASSDHRTDSPLHF.

This clonotype has a count of ten or more. This chain uses TRBV28 with TRBJ2-1, with 12 bases identical to TRBD2. This CDR3 region has 17 residues. The germline gives CDR1 MDHEN, CDR2 SYDVKM. V shed 5 bases, J shed 6 bases, and the junction held 11 bases outside the gene matches. In DNA form, the CDR3 reads TGTGCCAGCAGTCCCGGACTAGCGGGACGAAACGTCAATGAGCAGTTCTTC. This codes for CASSPGLAGRNVNEQFF.

This clonotype has a handful of counts. The J gene is TRBJ2-7, the V gene TRBV25-1; D gene ambiguous. The CDR3 covers 15 residues. The V gene's germline CDR1 is MGHDK and CDR2 SYGVNS. Between the trimmed V and J ends, which lost 0 bases and 6 bases, there was a span of 15 bases. DNA of the CDR3: TGTGCCAGCAGTGAATATCGGGCTAGTACGGGCGAGCAGTACTTC. This codes for CASSEYRASTGEQYF.

This clonotype was detected many times. The V and J genes are TRBV28 and TRBJ2-2; D uncertain. The V and J ends lost 5 bases and 7 bases respectively, with 8 bases between them. Germline-derived CDR1 and CDR2 are MDHEN and SYDVKM. This CDR3 has 12 residues. Here the CDR3 reads CASSPRYGELFF. CDR3 nucleotides: TGTGCCAGCAGTCCCCGATACGGGGAGCTGTTTTTT.

This clonotype was detected ten times or more. The genes are TRBV28 and TRBJ1-3, with 9 bases matching TRBD1. The CDR3 has 16 residues. Germline CDR1 MDHEN, CDR2 SYDVKM. V dropped 2 bases and J dropped 4; count of bases not matched to a gene: 6. The CDR3 loop is CASSLMDRGAGNTIYF. The DNA for the CDR3 is TGTGCCAGCAGTTTAATGGACAGGGGTGCGGGAAACACCATATATTTT.